This T cell receptor (beta chain) was obtained from a study of cytomegalovirus exposure and HLA in healthy donors. The study's findings and limits: Analysis performed later found under 20,000 TCR beta sequences associated with HLA alleles at 0.05 false discovery rate. In a later analysis, DRB1 alleles had the most associated TCRs; HLA-C alleles the fewest. Most TCRs appeared rarely, but some public TCRs recurred in many donors. Some V segments, including TRBV6-2 and TRBV6-3, were excluded as indistinguishable.

Trimming removed 5 bases at V and 3 bases at J, with 11 bases between. Germline loops: CDR1 SGHAT, CDR2 FQNNGV. The CDR3 runs to 13 residues. The study ran its PCR with 60 Vbeta and 13 Jbeta primers. TCRdb's copy holds only in-frame clones and misses some; the assay was immunoSEQ multiplex PCR. The data contain 100,000 or so clones, 65% to 75% of them singletons. A note on this clone: What it recognizes is unknown.

Sequencing was done on a sample of PBMCs. The chain has TRBV11-2 and TRBJ2-7; possible D gene TRBD2, 5 bases. The TCR originated in a woman aged 40 to 50 in good health and CMV-seronegative. The CDR3 bases are TGTGCCAGCAGCGTCCAGCGGATCTACGAGCAGTACTTC. Translated: CASSVQRIYEQYF.